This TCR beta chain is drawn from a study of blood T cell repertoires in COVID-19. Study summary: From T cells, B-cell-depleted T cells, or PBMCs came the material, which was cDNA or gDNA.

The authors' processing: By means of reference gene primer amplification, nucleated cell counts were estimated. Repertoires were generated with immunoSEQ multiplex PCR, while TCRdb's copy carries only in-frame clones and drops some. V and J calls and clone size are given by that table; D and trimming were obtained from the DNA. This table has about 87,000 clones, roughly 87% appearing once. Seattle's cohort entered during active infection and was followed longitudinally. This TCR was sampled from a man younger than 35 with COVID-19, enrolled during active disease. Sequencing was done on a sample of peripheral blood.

CDR3 residues: CASSPPDRIETQYF. The CDR3 bases are TGTGCCAGCTCACCTCCAGACAGGATAGAGACCCAGTACTTC. The chain recombines TRBV18 with TRBJ2-5, with D perhaps TRBD1 (6 bases). From germline, CDR1 is KGHSH and CDR2 LQKENI. V was shortened by 3 bases and J by 4 bases, with 12 bases between the two germline ends. The CDR3 has 14 amino acids.